This passage covers 23 T cell receptor beta chains from one sample sequenced in a study of blood T cell repertoires in COVID-19. TCRdb's copy holds only in-frame clones and misses some; the assay was immunoSEQ multiplex PCR. The repertoire holds about 120,000 clones, less than 90% seen once, with roughly a tenth in the top ten. Sequenced: peripheral blood. These receptors came from a man older than 75 with acute or convalescent COVID-19.

The rearrangement uses TRBV5-4 and TRBJ2-5; D gene uncertain. CDR3 size: 14 residues. CDR1 SGHNT and CDR2 YYREEE come from the germline V gene (reference sequence). V was trimmed by 1 base and J by 5 bases, leaving 12 bases between them. The CDR3 bases are TGTGCCAGCAGCTTGTCCGGCCAGAGGGAGACCCAGTACTTC. The encoded protein is CASSLSGQRETQYF.

The rearrangement links TRBV3-1 (or the pseudogene TRBV3-2) to TRBJ1-1, with D perhaps TRBD1 (6 bases). This CDR3 has 12 residues. Germline-derived CDR1 and CDR2 are LGHDT and YNNKEL (reference sequence). Trimming stripped 5 bases from V and 8 bases from J, with 12 bases between. The CDR3 loop reads CASSDPGAEAFF. CDR3 bases: TGTGCCAGCAGCGACCCAGGGGCCGAAGCTTTCTTT.

CDR3 loop: CASNGLPRSYEQYF. As DNA, the CDR3 is TGTGCCAGTAATGGGCTTCCTCGCTCCTACGAGCAGTACTTC. The J gene is TRBJ2-7, the V gene TRBV19; D unresolved. The CDR3 has 14 residues. Germline V gene lookup returns CDR1 LNHDA and CDR2 SQIVND (reference sequence). Trimming stripped 7 bases from V and 0 bases from J, with 13 bases between.

The chain links TRBV7-2 to TRBJ1-5, with a tentative D call TRBD1 (6 bases). The ends were cut back, 5 bases at V and 1 base at J, with 12 bases in the middle. The CDR3 is 15 residues long. CDR1 and CDR2 (germline): SGHTA, FQGNSA. CDR3 protein: CASSPRTASNQPQHF. DNA for the CDR3: TGTGCCAGCAGCCCTAGGACAGCGAGCAATCAGCCCCAGCATTTT.

The V and J genes are TRBV30 and TRBJ1-2; 8 bases agree with TRBD1. Germline V lookup: CDR1 GTSNPN, CDR2 SVGIG (reference sequence). With 2 bases clipped from V and 6 bases from J, the junction kept 5 bases outside the gene matches. This CDR3 is 13 amino acids long. CDR3 DNA: TGTGCCTGGAGTCGACAGGGGAGAAATGGCTACACCTTC. This translates into CAWSRQGRNGYTF.

V and J are TRBV7-6 and TRBJ2-1; D perhaps matches TRBD1 (5 bases). The CDR3 runs 14 residues. V dropped 2 bases and J dropped 7 bases, with 12 bases sitting between them. The germline V gene has CDR1 SGHVS and CDR2 FNYEAQ. CDR3 in amino acids: CASSLNLPGNEQFF. In DNA, the CDR3 is TGTGCCAGCAGCTTAAATCTCCCAGGGAATGAGCAGTTCTTC.

The rearrangement links TRBV28 to TRBJ1-1; D is possibly TRBD1 (5 bases). V was trimmed by 5 bases and J by 1 base, leaving 11 bases between them. Germline CDR1 MDHEN, CDR2 SYDVKM. This CDR3 has 14 amino acids. Written as DNA, the CDR3 is TGTGCCAGCAGTCCCGGACACCAGAACACTGAAGCTTTCTTT. It codes for CASSPGHQNTEAFF.

This chain uses TRBV6-5 with TRBJ1-2; possibly TRBD1 for D (6 bases). This CDR3 comprises 16 residues. Germline CDR1 reads MNHEY; CDR2 reads SVGAGI. Trimming took 4 bases from V and 1 from J, leaving 16 bases between them. The CDR3 spells CASSSGQTYLNYGYTF. As DNA, the CDR3 is TGTGCCAGCAGTTCTGGACAGACTTACCTTAACTATGGCTACACCTTC.

The chain joins TRBV7-9 to TRBJ1-5; D unclear. The CDR3 spans 14 residues. Trimming shortened V by 4 bases and J by 2 bases, and 9 bases separated the two germline ends. Germline V lookup: CDR1 SEHNR, CDR2 FQNEAQ (reference sequence). The CDR3 bases are TGTGCCAGCAGCTACGACACTGGCAATCAGCCCCAGCATTTT. This sequence encodes CASSYDTGNQPQHF.

The rearrangement uses TRBV5-1 and TRBJ1-1; perhaps TRBD1 as D (5 bases). Looked up from germline, CDR1 is SGHRS and CDR2 is YFSETQ. The V gene lost 1 base and the J gene lost 3 bases, with 13 bases spanning the gap. The CDR3 is 15 amino acids. CDR3 nucleotide sequence: TGCGCCAGCAGCTTGTCGGGGGAAGGGGACACTGAAGCTTTCTTT. It encodes CASSLSGEGDTEAFF.

The chain joins TRBV3-1 (or the pseudogene TRBV3-2) to TRBJ1-5; possible D gene TRBD1, 5 bases. V gave up 4 bases and J gave up 0 bases, with 13 bases separating them. The CDR3 is 16 amino acids. Germline V gene data show CDR1 as LGHDT and CDR2 as YNNKEL (reference sequence). CDR3 in amino acids: CASSPSGGTSNQPQHF. The CDR3 nucleotides are TGTGCCAGCAGCCCCTCTGGGGGGACTAGCAATCAGCCCCAGCATTTT.

V gene TRBV24-1 combines with J gene TRBJ1-2; 9 bases line up with TRBD1. The CDR3 has 14 amino acids. The V gene end was trimmed by 3 bases and the J gene end by 7 bases; junction bases not matched to a gene: 5. Per the germline V gene, CDR1 is KGHDR and CDR2 is SFDVKD. For the CDR3, the DNA is TGTGCCACCAGTGATCCAGGACAGGGGACTGGCTACACCTTC. It translates to CATSDPGQGTGYTF.

The chain joins TRBV7-9 to TRBJ2-1; 8 bases agree with TRBD2. Germline V gene data show CDR1 as SEHNR and CDR2 as FQNEAQ (reference sequence). CDR3 size: 13 residues. After removal of 9 bases from V and 5 bases from J, the junction contained 6 bases not matched to a gene. The CDR3 reads CARAGVGDNEQFF. Here the CDR3 DNA reads TGTGCCAGAGCGGGAGTGGGGGACAATGAGCAGTTCTTC.

The chain has TRBV29-1 and TRBJ1-2; tentatively, D is TRBD1 (5 bases). This CDR3 has 14 residues. Germline CDR1 is SQVTM and CDR2 is ANQGSEA. V lost 3 bases, J lost 0 bases, and 11 bases lay in between. The CDR3 is CSVDGPGTNYGYTF. The CDR3 bases are TGCAGCGTTGACGGTCCAGGGACTAACTATGGCTACACCTTC.

Comments on this clone: The CDR3 does not close with the conserved phenylalanine or tryptophan, likely indicating a read error. It is unclear where the CDR3 begins or ends on the DNA, so no DNA is shown, and the CDR3 is as TCRdb lists it. The CDR3 protein is CASSYSKIRTSLL. This chain links TRBV6-8 with TRBJ1-2; the table's D call TRBD1 went unverified against the DNA. Looked up from germline, CDR1 is MNHGY and CDR2 is SAAAGT. From its first to its last residue, the CDR3 has 13 amino acids.

The rearrangement uses TRBV6-5 and TRBJ2-1; 12 nucleotides agree with TRBD2. The V gene end was trimmed by 2 bases and the J gene end by 8 bases; junction bases not matched to a gene: 4. CDR3 length: 15 residues. Looked up from germline, CDR1 is MNHEY and CDR2 is SVGAGI. The CDR3: CASSYRLAGVDEQFF. CDR3 in DNA: TGTGCCAGCAGTTACAGACTAGCGGGAGTGGATGAGCAGTTCTTC.

This sequence joins TRBV11-2 and TRBJ2-5; 10 nucleotides align to TRBD1. Unmatched junction bases numbered 8, after V lost 5 bases and J lost 5 bases. CDR1 and CDR2 (germline): SGHAT, FQNNGV. The CDR3 is 15 residues long. CDR3 sequence: CASSLDRGRGETQYF. The DNA of the CDR3 is TGTGCCAGCAGCCTTGACAGGGGGCGAGGGGAGACCCAGTACTTC.

The CDR3 spells CASSFRGVPGNTIYF. Written as DNA, the CDR3 is TGTGCCAGCAGCTTTAGGGGCGTCCCTGGAAACACCATATATTTT. The chain joins TRBV7-6 to TRBJ1-3; D may be TRBD1 (5 bases). V was pared by 3 bases and J by 2 bases, with 11 bases between. There are 15 residues in the CDR3. Germline V CDR1 and CDR2: SGHVS, FNYEAQ.

The V gene is TRBV10-3, the J gene TRBJ1-1; D perhaps matches TRBD1 (6 bases). V lost 4 bases and J lost 4, with 13 bases in between. This CDR3 spans 14 amino acids. The germline V gene encodes CDR1 ENHRY and CDR2 SYGVKD. The CDR3 sequence is CAISVSQGSTEAFF. The CDR3 DNA reads as TGTGCCATCAGTGTTAGCCAGGGGAGCACTGAAGCTTTCTTT.

The gene calls are TRBV27 and TRBJ2-7; D call uncertain. The germline gives CDR1 MNHEY, CDR2 SMNVEV (reference sequence). CDR3 length: 14 amino acids. V was trimmed by 4 bases and J by 4 bases, leaving 14 bases between them. Here the CDR3 reads CASSSPLYGYEQYF. CDR3 nucleotide sequence: TGTGCCAGCAGTTCCCCCCTCTACGGGTACGAGCAGTACTTC.

The gene calls are TRBV19 and TRBJ2-7, with D possibly being TRBD2 (6 bases). CDR3 length equals 13 residues. The V end lost 3 bases, the J end lost 7 bases, and 13 bases lay between the germline ends. CDR1 LNHDA and CDR2 SQIVND come from the germline V gene (reference sequence). The CDR3 loop is CASSMVLAKEQYF. CDR3 nucleotides: TGTGCCAGTAGTATGGTCCTAGCGAAAGAGCAGTACTTC.

The table lists this clone with a count of one. The V call is TRBV2, the J call TRBJ2-4; the D gene is possibly TRBD2 (6 bases). Trimming removed 2 bases at V and 0 bases at J, with 11 bases between. The CDR3 is 16 amino acids. From germline, CDR1 is SNHLY and CDR2 FYNNEI. For the CDR3, the DNA is TGTGCCAGCAGTGAAAGGGAGGTAGGAGCCAAAAACATTCAGTACTTC. Encoded protein: CASSEREVGAKNIQYF.

This rearrangement joins TRBV24-1 to TRBJ2-1; tentative D call: TRBD2 (5 bases). V was pared by 8 bases and J by 7 bases, with 11 bases between. This CDR3 is 12 amino acids long. Germline V gene sequence: CDR1 KGHDR, CDR2 SFDVKD. CDR3 in amino acids: CATKDGINEQFF. CDR3 sequence (DNA): TGTGCCACCAAGGACGGGATTAATGAGCAGTTCTTC.